The entry below gives a single TCR beta chain sequence along with its context. Its target is not known. Patients with autoimmune history or systemic immunosuppression were excluded. This entry belongs to a study of OX40 agonist ivuxolimab in advanced cancers. Study-level background: The patients received ivuxolimab by intravenous route every 2 weeks at 0.01 to 10 mg/kg.

Method: immunoSEQ multiplex PCR; TCRdb's copy keeps in-frame clones and lacks some. The data show approximately 89,000 clones, approximately 91% seen once. V lost 4 bases and J lost 3; bases outside the gene matches: 3. The CDR3 length is 13 residues. Study-level results: Among some nonresponders, normalized T-cell clonal expansion was also low.

This specimen consisted of CD4+ or CD8+ T cells sorted from blood, obtained in a trial of the OX40 agonist ivuxolimab. V gene TRBV5-7 combines with J gene TRBJ2-5; 7 bases match TRBD1. TRBV5-7 is an open reading frame whose function is uncertain. The receptor's source is an adult with an advanced solid tumor such as melanoma, head and neck, liver or kidney cancer. For the CDR3, the DNA is TGTGCCAGCAGCACAGGGGAGAAAGAGACCCAGTACTTC. Translating gives CASSTGEKETQYF.